A single sample gave rise to the 24 T cell receptor beta chains below, sequenced in a study of response to subunit inactivated influenza vaccine. Using its own MiXCR run on the RT-PCR reads, TCRdb lists one record per CDR3 protein. Among 500,000 to 600,000 distinct CDR3 sequences listed, about 17% were seen once. The sequences come from CD4+ T cells sorted from PBMCs, collected roughly 24 months after vaccination. The receptors stem from a man between 50 and 69 years old who received an inactivated influenza vaccine.

The V gene is TRBV5-1, the J gene TRBJ1-4; TRBD1 matches at 11 bases. Trimming took 4 bases from V and 7 from J; bases not matched to a gene: 6. CDR1 and CDR2 (germline): SGHRS, YFSETQ. The CDR3 is made up of 15 amino acids. The CDR3 protein is CASSGTGTGGEKLFF. The CDR3 DNA follows: TGCGCCAGCAGCGGTACCGGGACAGGGGGTGAAAAACTGTTTTTT.

This clonotype has a count of ten or more. The chain carries TRBV29-1 and TRBJ2-7; 7 positions match TRBD1. Germline V gene sequence: CDR1 SQVTM, CDR2 ANQGSEA. Trimming took 3 bases from V and 3 from J; bases not matched to a gene: 5. This CDR3 is built from 13 residues. CDR3 nucleotide sequence: TGCAGCGTTGATATAGGGGGCAACTACGAGCAGTACTTC. This gives the protein CSVDIGGNYEQYF.

CDR3 residues: CAISESASGGTDTQYF. The CDR3 bases are TGTGCCATCAGTGAGTCGGCTAGCGGGGGCACAGATACGCAGTATTTT. V and J are TRBV10-3 and TRBJ2-3; 9 positions agree with TRBD2. The CDR3 extends over 16 amino acids. From germline, CDR1 is ENHRY and CDR2 SYGVKD. The ends lost 0 bases at V and 1 base at J; junction bases unmatched: 2.

In this sample, this clonotype turned up many times. The V call is TRBV15, the J call TRBJ2-3; D not resolved. The germline V gene encodes CDR1 LNHNV and CDR2 YYDKDF (reference sequence). V shed 4 bases and J shed 4 bases, with 9 bases lying between them. The CDR3 is 13 amino acids. In DNA form, the CDR3 reads TGTGCCACCAGCAAAGCCCGTGCAGATACGCAGTATTTT. It specifies CATSKARADTQYF. Using reference TRBV15 and TRBJ2-3 for the parts outside the CDR3, the full variable domain is DAMVIQNPRYQVTQFGKPVTLSCSQTLNHNVMYWYQQKSSQAPKLLFHYYDKDFNNEADTPDNFQSRRPNTSFCFLDIRSPGLGDTAMYLCATSKARADTQYFGPGTRLTVL.

This clonotype has ten or more counts. This sequence joins TRBV10-3 and TRBJ1-3, with a possible D match to TRBD1 (5 bases). The CDR3 consists of 12 residues. The germline CDR1 and CDR2 sequences are ENHRY and SYGVKD. Between the trimmed V and J ends, which lost 10 bases and 3 bases, there was a span of 10 bases. The CDR3 protein is CATGTGGNTIYF. In DNA form, the CDR3 reads TGTGCCACGGGGACTGGTGGAAACACCATATATTTT.

The rearrangement links TRBV7-2 to TRBJ2-1, with TRBD2 identical over 8 bases. Germline lookup yields CDR1 SGHTA and CDR2 FQGNSA. With V trimmed by 5 bases and J by 3 bases, 6 bases remained unmatched. The CDR3 has 15 residues. The CDR3 DNA is TGTGCCAGCAGCCCGCGCGGGGGGAGCTACAATGAGCAGTTCTTC. This translates into CASSPRGGSYNEQFF.

This clonotype has only a few counts. The chain links TRBV11-3 to TRBJ2-1; 8 positions match TRBD1. CDR1 is SGHNT and CDR2 is YENEEA in the germline V gene. CDR3 length: 15 amino acids. V was clipped by 3 bases and J by 9 bases; unmatched bases: 10. The CDR3 coding sequence is TGTGCCAGCAGCTTTTCCGGGACAGGTATCACTGAGCAGTTCTTC. Encoded protein: CASSFSGTGITEQFF.

This rearrangement joins TRBV5-1 to TRBJ2-3, with D perhaps TRBD2 (5 bases). Trimming cost V 0 bases and J 1 base, with 12 bases left between them. The CDR3 consists of 16 residues. CDR1 is SGHRS, CDR2 YFSETQ, per germline. The CDR3 region has the DNA TGCGCCAGCAGCTTGGATCTAGCCCCGGGCACAGATACGCAGTATTTT. This sequence encodes CASSLDLAPGTDTQYF. The variable domain in full, completed from reference TRBV5-1 and TRBJ2-3, reads KAGVTQTPRYLIKTRGQQVTLSCSPISGHRSVSWYQQTPGQGLQFLFEYFSETQRNKGNFPGRFSGRQFSNSRSEMNVSTLELGDSALYLCASSLDLAPGTDTQYFGPGTRLTVL.

The V and J genes are TRBV7-9 and TRBJ2-7, with D tentatively TRBD2 (6 bases). CDR3 size: 15 residues. Germline V gene lookup returns CDR1 SEHNR and CDR2 FQNEAQ (reference sequence). Trimming took 5 bases from V and 6 from J, leaving 20 bases between them. CDR3 DNA: TGTGCCAGCAGCATAGGCGGGGTCCAAGGCGGCGAGCAGTACTTC. Its translation: CASSIGGVQGGEQYF. The variable domain in full, completed from reference TRBV7-9 and TRBJ2-7, reads DTGVSQNPRHKITKRGQNVTFRCDPISEHNRLYWYRQTLGQGPEFLTYFQNEAQLEKSRLLSDRFSAERPKGSFSTLEIQRTEQGDSAMYLCASSIGGVQGGEQYFGPGTRLTVT.

A few counts support this clonotype. The chain has TRBV27 and TRBJ1-1; 11 bases are shared with TRBD1. CDR3 length equals 15 residues. With V trimmed by 2 bases and J by 1 base, 0 bases remained unmatched. Germline V gene sequence: CDR1 MNHEY, CDR2 SMNVEV (reference sequence). The CDR3, as DNA: TGTGCCAGCAGTTTAGGGACAGGGGGGAACACTGAAGCTTTCTTT. Translating gives CASSLGTGGNTEAFF.

The J gene is TRBJ2-5, the V gene TRBV20-1; 9 bases map to TRBD1. V was pared by 0 bases and J by 5 bases, with 4 bases of the junction left unmatched. CDR1 is DFQATT, CDR2 SNEGSKA, per germline (reference sequence). The CDR3 extends over 14 amino acids. In DNA form, the CDR3 reads TGCAGTGCTAGAGAGGACAGGGGTTGGGAGACCCAGTACTTC. This gives the protein CSAREDRGWETQYF.

The V and J genes are TRBV2 and TRBJ2-4; no clear D gene. Germline V gene data show CDR1 as SNHLY and CDR2 as FYNNEI. With 0 bases removed from V and 6 bases from J, the gap between germline ends came to 6 bases. The CDR3 length is 13 residues. The CDR3 DNA is TGTGCCAGCAGTGAAGCTCCCGGAAACATTCAGTACTTC. Protein sequence: CASSEAPGNIQYF.

This clonotype appeared a few times. The chain carries TRBV12-3 or TRBV12-4 and TRBJ2-3; D is perhaps TRBD1 (6 bases). The CDR3 is made up of 19 amino acids. V lost 3 bases and J lost 0, with 22 bases in between. CDR3 nucleotides: TGTGCCAGCAGTTTGGGTCGGTGGGGGCACTCATCTAGCACAGATACGCAGTATTTT. Translating it yields CASSLGRWGHSSSTDTQYF.

The gene calls are TRBV15 and TRBJ2-3; D call uncertain. V lost 8 bases and J 0 bases, leaving 6 bases between the germline ends. Per the germline V gene, CDR1 is LNHNV and CDR2 is YYDKDF (reference sequence). This CDR3 is 12 amino acids long. The CDR3 DNA reads as TGTGCCACCGGTAGTAGCACAGATACGCAGTATTTT. It encodes CATGSSTDTQYF.

This clonotype has just a few counts. This rearrangement joins TRBV4-3 to TRBJ2-1; D not certain. Trimming took 0 bases from V and 1 from J, leaving 4 bases between them. Germline V gene sequence: CDR1 LGHNA, CDR2 YSLEER. The CDR3 is made up of 14 amino acids. The DNA of the CDR3 is TGCGCCAGCAGCCAAGATCTTTCCTACAATGAGCAGTTCTTC. Its translation: CASSQDLSYNEQFF.

This clonotype occurred a few times. This sequence joins TRBV12-3 or TRBV12-4 and TRBJ2-1; TRBD1 matches at 8 bases. Germline trimming cut 5 bases from V and 14 bases from J; bases unmatched to any gene: 17. This CDR3 is 15 amino acids long. The CDR3 DNA reads TGTGCCAGCAGTCCAAACAGGGGGGAATTTGGACGTAAGTTCTTC. Its protein product is CASSPNRGEFGRKFF.

V is TRBV7-9 and J is TRBJ2-5; D remains ambiguous. V shed 1 base and J shed 2 bases, with 8 bases lying between them. Germline V gene lookup returns CDR1 SEHNR and CDR2 FQNEAQ (reference sequence). The CDR3 loop spans 14 amino acids. This chain's CDR3 is CASSLVLPQETQYF. CDR3 in DNA: TGTGCCAGCAGCTTAGTACTACCACAAGAGACCCAGTACTTC.

The chain couples TRBV9 to TRBJ1-2; TRBD1 agrees at 7 bases. Trimming removed 0 bases from V and 4 bases from J; junction bases left unmatched: 6. The CDR3 has 15 residues. Per the germline V gene, CDR1 is SGDLS and CDR2 is YYNGEE. The CDR3 is CASSVATGQAYGYTF. As DNA, the CDR3 is TGTGCCAGCAGCGTAGCTACCGGACAGGCCTATGGCTACACCTTC.

The chain couples TRBV12-3 or TRBV12-4 to TRBJ2-1, with 12 bases matching TRBD2. The CDR3 covers 15 residues. The V and J ends lost 8 bases and 4 bases, in that order; junction bases with no gene match: 6. The CDR3 loop reads CASALLAGGYNEQFF. DNA of the CDR3: TGTGCCAGCGCCCTACTAGCGGGGGGATACAATGAGCAGTTCTTC.

This clonotype was picked up a small number of times. The V and J genes are TRBV20-1 and TRBJ2-5, with TRBD2 identical over 7 bases. The germline CDR1 and CDR2 sequences are DFQATT and SNEGSKA (reference sequence). V lost 0 bases, J lost 2 bases, and 6 bases stayed unmatched. There are 15 residues in the CDR3. The CDR3 DNA follows: TGCAGTGCTAGAGAGCCAGCGGGAAGGCAAGAGACCCAGTACTTC. Its translation is CSAREPAGRQETQYF.

V and J are TRBV4-2 and TRBJ2-7; the match to TRBD2 covers 7 bases. Germline V lookup: CDR1 LGHNA, CDR2 YNFKEQ. The CDR3 covers 17 residues. Unmatched junction bases numbered 12, after V lost 0 bases and J lost 4 bases. The CDR3 sequence is CASSQDSRSGGLYEQYF. As DNA, the CDR3 is TGTGCCAGCAGCCAAGATTCGCGATCGGGGGGTTTATACGAGCAGTACTTC.

The chain is built from TRBV9 and TRBJ2-5; D ambiguous. Per germline, CDR1 SGDLS and CDR2 YYNGEE. There are 13 residues in the CDR3. Trimming shortened V by 1 base and J by 1 base, and 5 bases separated the two germline ends. CDR3: CASSVLPQETQYF. CDR3 DNA sequence: TGTGCCAGCAGCGTACTCCCCCAAGAGACCCAGTACTTC.

This clonotype has more than one count but fewer than ten. This chain links TRBV20-1 with TRBJ2-1, with 9 bases matching TRBD2. Trimming at V came to 2 bases and at J to 9 bases, leaving 11 bases not matched to a gene. The CDR3 contains 15 residues. Germline V lookup: CDR1 DFQATT, CDR2 SNEGSKA (reference sequence). Written as DNA, the CDR3 is TGCAGTGCTAGATTGGCGGGGGGGCTATATAGTGAGCAGTTCTTC. Residues: CSARLAGGLYSEQFF.

V is TRBV11-3 and J is TRBJ2-5, with D perhaps given as TRBD1 or TRBD2 (5 bases each). Germline CDR1 and CDR2: SGHNT and YENEEA. This CDR3 comprises 13 residues. The ends were cut back, 3 bases at V and 3 bases at J, with 8 bases in the middle. CDR3 loop: CASSFRDEETQYF. DNA for the CDR3: TGTGCCAGCAGCTTCCGGGACGAAGAGACCCAGTACTTC.